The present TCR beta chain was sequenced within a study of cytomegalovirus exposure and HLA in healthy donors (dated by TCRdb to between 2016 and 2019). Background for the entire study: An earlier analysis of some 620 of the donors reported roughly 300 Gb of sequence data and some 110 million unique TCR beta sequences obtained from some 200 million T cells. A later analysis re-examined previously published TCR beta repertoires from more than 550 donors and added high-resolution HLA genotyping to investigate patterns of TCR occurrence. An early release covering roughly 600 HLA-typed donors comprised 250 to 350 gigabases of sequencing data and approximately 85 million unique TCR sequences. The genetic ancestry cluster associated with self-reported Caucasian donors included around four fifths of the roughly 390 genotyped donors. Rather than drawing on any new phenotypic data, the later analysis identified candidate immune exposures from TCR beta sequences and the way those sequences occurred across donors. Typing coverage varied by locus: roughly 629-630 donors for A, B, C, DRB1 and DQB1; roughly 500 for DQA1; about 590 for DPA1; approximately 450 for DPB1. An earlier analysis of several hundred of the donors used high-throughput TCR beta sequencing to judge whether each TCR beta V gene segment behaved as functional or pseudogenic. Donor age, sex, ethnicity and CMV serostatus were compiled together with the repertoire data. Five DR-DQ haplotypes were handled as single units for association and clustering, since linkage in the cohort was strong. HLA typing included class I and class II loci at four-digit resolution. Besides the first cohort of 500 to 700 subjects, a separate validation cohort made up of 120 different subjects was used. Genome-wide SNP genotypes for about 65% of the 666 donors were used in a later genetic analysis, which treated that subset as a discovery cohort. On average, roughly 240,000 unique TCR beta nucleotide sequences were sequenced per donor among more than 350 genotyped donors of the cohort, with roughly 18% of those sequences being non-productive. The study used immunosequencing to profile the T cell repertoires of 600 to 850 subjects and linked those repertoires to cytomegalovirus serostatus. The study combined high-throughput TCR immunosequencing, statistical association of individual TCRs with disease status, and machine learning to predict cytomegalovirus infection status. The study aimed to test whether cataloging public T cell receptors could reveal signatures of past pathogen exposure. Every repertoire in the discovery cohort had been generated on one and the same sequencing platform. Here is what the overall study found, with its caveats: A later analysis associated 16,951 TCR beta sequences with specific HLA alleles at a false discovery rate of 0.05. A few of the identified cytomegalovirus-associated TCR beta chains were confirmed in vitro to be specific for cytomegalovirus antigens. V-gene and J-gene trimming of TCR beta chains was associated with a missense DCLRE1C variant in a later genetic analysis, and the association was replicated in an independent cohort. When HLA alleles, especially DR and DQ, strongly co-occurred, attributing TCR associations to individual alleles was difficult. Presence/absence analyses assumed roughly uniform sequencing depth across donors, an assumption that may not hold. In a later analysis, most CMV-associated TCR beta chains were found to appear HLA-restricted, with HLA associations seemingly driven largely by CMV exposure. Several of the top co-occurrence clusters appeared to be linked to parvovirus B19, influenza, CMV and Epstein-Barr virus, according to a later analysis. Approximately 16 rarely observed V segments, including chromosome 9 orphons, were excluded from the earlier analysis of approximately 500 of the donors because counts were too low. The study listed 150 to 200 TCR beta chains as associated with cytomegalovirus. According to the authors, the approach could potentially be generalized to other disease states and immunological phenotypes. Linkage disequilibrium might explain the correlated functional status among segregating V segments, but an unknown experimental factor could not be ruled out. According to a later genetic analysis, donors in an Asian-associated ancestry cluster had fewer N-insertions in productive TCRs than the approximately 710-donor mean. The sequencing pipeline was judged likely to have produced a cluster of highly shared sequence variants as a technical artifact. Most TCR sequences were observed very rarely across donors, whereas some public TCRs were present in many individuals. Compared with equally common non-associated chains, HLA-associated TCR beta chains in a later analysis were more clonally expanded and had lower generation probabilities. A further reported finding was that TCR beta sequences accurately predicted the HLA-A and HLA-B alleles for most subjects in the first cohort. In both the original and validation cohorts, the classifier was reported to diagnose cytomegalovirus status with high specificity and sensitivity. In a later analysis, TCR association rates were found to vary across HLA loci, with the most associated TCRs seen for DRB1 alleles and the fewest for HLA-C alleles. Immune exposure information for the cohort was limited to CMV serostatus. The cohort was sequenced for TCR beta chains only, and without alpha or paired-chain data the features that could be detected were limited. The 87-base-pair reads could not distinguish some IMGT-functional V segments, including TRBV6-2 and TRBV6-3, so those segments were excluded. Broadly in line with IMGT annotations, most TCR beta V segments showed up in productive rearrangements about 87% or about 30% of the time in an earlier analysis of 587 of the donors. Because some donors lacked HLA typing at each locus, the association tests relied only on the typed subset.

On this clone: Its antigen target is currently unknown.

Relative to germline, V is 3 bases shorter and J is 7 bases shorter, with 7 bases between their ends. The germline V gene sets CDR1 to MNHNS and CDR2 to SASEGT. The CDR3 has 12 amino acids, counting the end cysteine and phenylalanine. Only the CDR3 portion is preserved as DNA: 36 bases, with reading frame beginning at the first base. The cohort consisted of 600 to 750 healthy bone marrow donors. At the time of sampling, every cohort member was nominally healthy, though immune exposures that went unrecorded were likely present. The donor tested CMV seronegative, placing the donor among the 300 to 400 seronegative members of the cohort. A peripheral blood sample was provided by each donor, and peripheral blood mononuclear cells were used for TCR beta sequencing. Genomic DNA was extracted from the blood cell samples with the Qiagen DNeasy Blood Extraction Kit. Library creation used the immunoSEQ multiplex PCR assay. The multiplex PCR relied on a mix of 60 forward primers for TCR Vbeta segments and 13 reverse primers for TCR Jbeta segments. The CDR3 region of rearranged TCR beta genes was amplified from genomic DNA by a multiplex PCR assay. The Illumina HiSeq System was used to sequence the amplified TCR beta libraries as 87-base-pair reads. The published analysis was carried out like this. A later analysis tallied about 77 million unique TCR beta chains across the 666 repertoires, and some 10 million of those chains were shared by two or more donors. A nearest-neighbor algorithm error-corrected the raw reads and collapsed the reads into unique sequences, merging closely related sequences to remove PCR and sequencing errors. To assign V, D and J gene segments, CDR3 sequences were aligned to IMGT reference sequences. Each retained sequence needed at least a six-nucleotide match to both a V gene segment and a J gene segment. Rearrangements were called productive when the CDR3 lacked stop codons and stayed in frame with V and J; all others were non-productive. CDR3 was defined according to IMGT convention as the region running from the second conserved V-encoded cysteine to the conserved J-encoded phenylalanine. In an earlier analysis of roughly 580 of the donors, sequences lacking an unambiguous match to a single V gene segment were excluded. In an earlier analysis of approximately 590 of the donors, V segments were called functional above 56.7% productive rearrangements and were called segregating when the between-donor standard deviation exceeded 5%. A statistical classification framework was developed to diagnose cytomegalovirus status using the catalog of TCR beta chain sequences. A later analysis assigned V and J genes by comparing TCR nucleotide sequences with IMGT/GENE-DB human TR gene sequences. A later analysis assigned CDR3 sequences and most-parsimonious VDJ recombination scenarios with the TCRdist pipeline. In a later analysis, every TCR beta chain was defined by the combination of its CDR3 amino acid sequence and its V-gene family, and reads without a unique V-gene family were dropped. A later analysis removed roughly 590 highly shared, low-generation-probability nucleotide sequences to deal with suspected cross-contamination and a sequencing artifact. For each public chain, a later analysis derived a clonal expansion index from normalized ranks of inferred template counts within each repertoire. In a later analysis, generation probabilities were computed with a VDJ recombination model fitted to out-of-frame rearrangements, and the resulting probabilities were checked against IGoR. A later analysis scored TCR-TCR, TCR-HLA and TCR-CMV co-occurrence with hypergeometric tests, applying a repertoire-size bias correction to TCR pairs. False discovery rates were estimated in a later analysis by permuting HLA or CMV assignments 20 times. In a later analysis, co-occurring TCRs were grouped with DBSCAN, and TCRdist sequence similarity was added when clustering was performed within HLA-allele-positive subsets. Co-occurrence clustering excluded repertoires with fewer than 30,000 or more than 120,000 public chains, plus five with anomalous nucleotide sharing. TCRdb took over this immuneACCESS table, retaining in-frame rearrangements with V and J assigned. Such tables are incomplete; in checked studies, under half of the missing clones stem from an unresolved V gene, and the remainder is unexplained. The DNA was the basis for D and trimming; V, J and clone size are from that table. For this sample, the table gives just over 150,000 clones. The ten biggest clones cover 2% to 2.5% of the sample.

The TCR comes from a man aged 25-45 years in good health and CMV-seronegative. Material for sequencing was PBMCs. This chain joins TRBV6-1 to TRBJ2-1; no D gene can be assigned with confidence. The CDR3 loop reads CASSEWANEQFF. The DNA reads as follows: TGTGCCAGCAGTGAGTGGGCGAATGAGCAGTTCTTC.